This TCR beta chain emerged from a study of graft-versus-host responses after intestinal transplantation (dated by TCRdb to the early 2020s). Some background on the complete study: Recipients received multivisceral, liver-intestinal, or isolated intestinal transplants. Anti-thymocyte globulin induction was given to all recipients, followed by maintenance tacrolimus and steroids for about 3 years. A peak of at least 4% donor T cells among recipient peripheral blood mononuclear cells was the definition used for donor T cell macrochimerism. The cohort enrolled about two dozen intestinal transplant recipients, one of whom was a retransplant, and 3 patients without pretransplant specimens were excluded. Bulk TCR-beta CDR3 sequencing was used to track graft-versus-host and host-versus-graft alloreactive T cell clones in the graft, circulation and bone marrow after intestinal transplantation. To identify alloreactive clones, pre-transplant mixed lymphocyte reaction products were sequenced and compared with unstimulated pre-transplant donor and recipient T cells. Rather than going through the commercial service, samples from three later patients were sequenced in-house on an Illumina MiSeq and processed with MiXCR. The investigation overall reported the following: Early after transplant, peak levels of circulating GvH clones were associated with declines in HvG clones. GvH clones were detected in recipient bone marrow, and some appeared earlier in ileal mucosa or blood, consistent with an intestinal mucosal origin. High GvH to HvG T cell clonal ratios were observed in the allografts of patients with donor T cell macrochimerism. The relatively low number and heterogeneity of intestinal transplant patients limited the conclusions.

The library was produced with the immunoSEQ multiplex PCR assay. For most patients, genomic DNA was isolated with the Qiagen DNeasy Blood and Tissue Kit and sent frozen to Adaptive Biotechnologies for TCR sequencing. For most patients, high-throughput TCR-beta CDR3 sequencing of genomic DNA was performed by Adaptive Biotechnologies. From the authors' description of their analysis: TCR sequencing data for approximately 19 patients were retrieved from Adaptive's ImmunoSEQ software; a few other patients were processed with MiXCR and VDJtools. To correct CD4 versus CD8 sorting errors, any sequence found in both subsets at a frequency ratio below 5:1 was removed. Because the origin of CDR3 nucleotide sequences shared between donor and recipient could not be assigned, those sequences were removed. To be classed as alloreactive, a clone needed at least 2-fold expansion over unstimulated cells and a minimum CFSE-low frequency of 0.002% (template counts) or 0.001% (read counts). Mappable clones were those detected in sequenced pre-transplant spleen, lymph node, or MLR CFSE-low populations of the donor or recipient. The cumulative frequency of alloreactive clones was calculated as a percentage of all sequences, weighted by copy number. Not all clones reach the TCRdb copy of this immuneACCESS table, which keeps in-frame sequences only. Checked studies attribute under half of the gap to unresolved V genes and leave the rest unexplained. That table gives V, J and clone size, and the DNA gave D and trimming. This sample has 40,000 to 55,000 clones in its table, and 85% to 95% of those were observed once. In total, the top ten clones hold about 0.23% of the sample.

This clone was observed a few times. Its antigen is not yet known. Per-nucleotide qualities are absent, and no much larger clonotype sits a single base away. The sample's time point label, in plain terms: cells obtained before transplantation from donor or recipient. CD3+CD4+ and CD3+CD8+ populations were FACS-sorted from unstimulated pre-transplant donor and recipient cells taken from spleen or lymph nodes. The CDR3, cysteine through phenylalanine, is 17 amino acids long. Only the CDR3 part of the read is kept: 51 bases, read in frame from the first base. Via the germline V gene, CDR1 is SGHVS and CDR2 FNYEAQ. The V end gives up 1 base and the J end 1 base, leaving 10 bases in the junction not matched to a gene.

The sequenced sample was unstimulated CD8+ T cells sorted from spleen or lymph node cells, obtained before transplant. The TCR comes from a human donor who was the organ donor for an intestinal transplant. This sequence uses TRBV7-6 and TRBJ2-7, with 7 bases in between that match TRBD1. The CDR3: CASSLVPPGQLSYEQYF. Here is the DNA: TGTGCCAGCAGCTTAGTCCCCCCGGGACAGCTATCCTACGAGCAGTACTTC.